This entry lists 30 T cell receptor beta chains sequenced from one sample in a study of blood T cells in healthy people across ages. PCR was performed a second time for about 7 to 11 cycles using a sample-barcoded 5' primer and a J-beta primer mix. MiXCR, run by TCRdb on the 5' RACE reads, gives a single entry per CDR3 protein. This table has over a million distinct CDR3 sequences, more than 35% appearing once. The sequenced material came from blood. All receptors come from a woman aged 55-70 years in good health.

The rearrangement joins TRBV28 to TRBJ2-7, with 10 bases aligning to TRBD1. The tail of the sequence fits TRBJ2-4 better, so the J call may be wrong. The CDR3 is made up of 15 amino acids. CDR1 and CDR2 from the germline V gene are MDHEN and SYDVKM. CDR3: CASSLPGTGEGIQYF. CDR3 in DNA: TGTGCCAGCAGTTTACCCGGGACAGGGGAGGGCATTCAGTACTTC.

This chain uses TRBV28 with TRBJ2-1; D is perhaps TRBD1 (5 bases). The end of the DNA aligns better with TRBJ2-7, so the J call may be wrong. This CDR3 spans 12 amino acids. Germline values: CDR1 MDHEN, CDR2 SYDVKM. Here the CDR3 reads CANSLQAYEQYF. CDR3 bases: TGTGCCAACAGCCTACAGGCGTACGAGCAGTACTTC.

The genes are TRBV4-1 and TRBJ2-1; 11 bases are a match to TRBD1. The CDR3 spans 17 residues. Germline values: CDR1 MGHRA, CDR2 YSYEKL. V lost 1 base, J lost 2 bases, and 4 bases stayed unmatched. The CDR3 DNA reads TGCGCCAGCAGCCAAGTACAGGGACAGGGGGCCTACAATGAGCAGTTCTTC. Protein: CASSQVQGQGAYNEQFF.

With regard to this clonotype: One junction end does not reproduce the germline sequence, and a read error may be involved. The chain carries TRBV2 and TRBJ1-6; D ambiguous. The CDR3 runs 13 residues. Germline lookup yields CDR1 SNHLY and CDR2 FYNNEI. The CDR3 reads CASSVGYNSPPHF. The CDR3 DNA follows: TGTGCCAGCAGTGTAGGGTATAATTCACCCCCCCACTTT.

This chain connects TRBV7-2 to TRBJ2-5, with TRBD1 matching 9 bases. The CDR3 contains 16 residues. J lost 1 base, V lost 4 bases, and 7 bases had no gene match. Germline loops: CDR1 SGHTA, CDR2 FQGNSA. In DNA form, the CDR3 reads TGTGCCAGCAGCTCATACCCGGGACAGGGCCAAGAGACCCAGTACTTC. It is translated as CASSSYPGQGQETQYF.

This rearrangement joins TRBV12-3 or TRBV12-4 to TRBJ2-7; D unresolved. The CDR3 consists of 13 residues. V was cut by 6 bases and J by 5 bases, with 14 bases left in between. The CDR3 coding sequence is TGTGCCAGCAGGAGGACCTGGGTAGACGAGCAGTACTTC. Its translation: CASRRTWVDEQYF.

With regard to this clonotype: A junction end diverges from the germline sequence, so it may reflect a read error. The CDR3 protein is CASSQPSVASDTQCF. CDR3 in DNA: TGTGCCAGCAGCCAGCCCAGTGTAGCCTCAGATACGCAGTGTTTT. V and J are TRBV14 and TRBJ2-3; D gene uncertain. The length of the CDR3 is 15 residues. Per germline, CDR1 SGHDN and CDR2 FVKESK.

Worth noting for this clonotype: It may be a read error: a sequence one base away is much more abundant. The chain is built from TRBV7-9 and TRBJ1-2, with D possibly being TRBD1 (6 bases). This CDR3 region has 12 residues. Germline V lookup: CDR1 SEHNR, CDR2 FQNEAQ (reference sequence). V gave up 6 bases and J gave up 3 bases, with 8 bases separating them. CDR3 region: CASRAGDYGYTF. DNA for the CDR3: TGTGCCAGCAGGGCAGGGGACTATGGCTACACCTTC. The whole variable domain, remainder taken from reference TRBV7-9 and TRBJ1-2, is DTGVSQNPRHKITKRGQNVTFRCDPISEHNRLYWYRQTLGQGPEFLTYFQNEAQLEKSRLLSDRFSAERPKGSFSTLEIQRTEQGDSAMYLCASRAGDYGYTFGSGTRLTVV.

This clonotype appeared a single time. J is TRBJ1-6 and V is TRBV19; D remains unclear. Germline V gene data show CDR1 as LNHDA and CDR2 as SQIVND (reference sequence). V was clipped by 7 bases and J by 7 bases, with 11 bases between them. The CDR3 is 13 residues long. CDR3 coding DNA: TGTGCCAGTAACGGAGACGGGAATTCACCCCTCCACTTT. This codes for CASNGDGNSPLHF.

This clonotype was counted a few times. The rearrangement joins TRBV27 to TRBJ1-2; TRBD1 might be the D (5 bases). Trimming shortened V by 5 bases and J by 0 bases, and 10 bases separated the two germline ends. The CDR3 length is 14 residues. Germline loops: CDR1 MNHEY, CDR2 SMNVEV (reference sequence). CDR3 coding DNA: TGTGCCAGCAGTATCGACAGAGCTAACTATGGCTACACCTTC. This gives the protein CASSIDRANYGYTF.

The gene calls are TRBV29-1 and TRBJ2-3; 9 positions match TRBD2. This CDR3 has 15 residues. CDR1 is SQVTM, CDR2 ANQGSEA, per germline. V shed 2 bases and J 6 bases; nucleotides not matched to a gene: 9. In DNA form, the CDR3 reads TGCAGCGTTGAAACCCTAGCGGGAATCCCGGATACGCAGTATTTT. This codes for CSVETLAGIPDTQYF.

This clonotype was seen more than once but under ten times. V and J are TRBV20-1 and TRBJ1-2; D remains ambiguous. From germline, CDR1 is DFQATT and CDR2 SNEGSKA (reference sequence). The CDR3 has 13 residues. Trimming removed 6 bases from V and 0 bases from J, with 11 bases in between. DNA for the CDR3: TGCAGTGCGTTTAGCCCACCTAACTATGGCTACACCTTC. This encodes CSAFSPPNYGYTF.

Only a few counts were recorded for this clonotype. This chain joins TRBV11-2 and TRBJ2-1; no clear D. CDR3 length: 13 amino acids. The V gene's germline CDR1 is SGHAT and CDR2 FQNNGV. Trimming left V 5 bases short and J 2 bases short, with 7 bases between. DNA for the CDR3: TGTGCCAGCAGCGCCAGTGCCTACAATGAGCAGTTCTTC. Translated: CASSASAYNEQFF.

This sequence joins TRBV7-9 and TRBJ2-5, with D possibly TRBD1 on 6 matching bases. Looked up from germline, CDR1 is SEHNR and CDR2 is FQNEAQ (reference sequence). V gave up 5 bases and J gave up 2 bases, with 15 bases separating them. CDR3 length: 15 amino acids. The CDR3 DNA sequence: TGTGCCAGCAGCCCAAGGGGCCAGGGGCAAGAGACCCAGTACTTC. It encodes CASSPRGQGQETQYF.

The rearrangement uses TRBV15 and TRBJ2-1; D is perhaps TRBD1 or TRBD2 (7 bases each). The V gene's germline CDR1 is LNHNV and CDR2 YYDKDF (reference sequence). The CDR3 extends over 15 amino acids. The V gene lost 7 bases and the J gene lost 1 base, with 14 bases spanning the gap. The CDR3 nucleotides are TGTGCCACCACCCCAGGGGGGGGATCCTACAATGAGCAGTTCTTC. This codes for CATTPGGGSYNEQFF.

The rearrangement links TRBV25-1 to TRBJ2-6; TRBD1 matches at 8 bases. V shed 10 bases and J 4 bases; nucleotides not matched to a gene: 12. The CDR3 totals 16 residues. Looked up from germline, CDR1 is MGHDK and CDR2 is SYGVNS. In DNA, the CDR3 is TGTGCCAACAGCTACACAGGGGGGTTCGGGGCCAACGTCCTGACTTTC. It yields the protein CANSYTGGFGANVLTF.

A few counts support this clonotype. This sequence joins TRBV6-1 and TRBJ2-4; no reliable D call. The V end lost 10 bases, the J end lost 0 bases, and 13 bases lay between the germline ends. This CDR3 has 14 amino acids. CDR1 is MNHNS and CDR2 is SASEGT in the germline V gene. The CDR3 protein is CATQPDLAKNIQYF. DNA of the CDR3: TGTGCCACCCAGCCAGACCTAGCCAAAAACATTCAGTACTTC.

This clonotype has just a few counts. This chain links TRBV10-3 with TRBJ1-5, with D maybe TRBD1 (6 bases). The CDR3 consists of 14 residues. Germline CDR1 and CDR2: ENHRY and SYGVKD. Deletions cut 4 bases from V and 3 bases from J, with 10 bases between. The CDR3 loop reads CAISVAGDNQPQHF. The DNA of the CDR3 is TGTGCCATCAGTGTGGCAGGGGACAATCAGCCCCAGCATTTT.

The V call is TRBV20-1, the J call TRBJ2-5; D may be TRBD1 (5 bases). V lost 5 bases and J lost 1, with 14 bases in between. The CDR3 length is 14 residues. CDR1 and CDR2 (germline): DFQATT, SNEGSKA (reference sequence). The CDR3 region has the DNA TGCAGTGCTGGACCAGGGTCAGGCCAAGAGACCCAGTACTTC. Protein sequence: CSAGPGSGQETQYF.

This clonotype was counted between two and nine times. The chain links TRBV25-1 to TRBJ1-2; D gene uncertain. The CDR3 runs to 16 residues. Per the germline V gene, CDR1 is MGHDK and CDR2 is SYGVNS. Deletions cut 5 bases from V and 4 bases from J, with 20 bases between. The CDR3: CASSPPRGTLLYGYTF. In DNA form, the CDR3 reads TGTGCCAGCAGTCCCCCGCGGGGAACCCTTCTCTATGGCTACACCTTC.

The chain couples TRBV30 to TRBJ1-1; maybe TRBD1 (5 bases). Per germline, CDR1 GTSNPN and CDR2 SVGIG (reference sequence). V was cut by 1 base and J by 2 bases, with 8 bases left in between. The CDR3 covers 13 residues. The CDR3 here is CAWSADSNTEAFF. In nucleotides, the CDR3 is TGTGCCTGGAGTGCCGACAGTAACACTGAAGCTTTCTTT.

This clonotype has only a few counts. V and J are TRBV6-2 or TRBV6-3 and TRBJ2-7, with D uncertain. The germline V and J ends were trimmed by 4 bases and 1 base, with 8 bases remaining between them. Germline CDR1 reads MNHEY; CDR2 reads SVGEGT. The CDR3 sequence is 13 residues long. This CDR3 reads CASSSYRSYEQYF. The CDR3 DNA sequence: TGTGCCAGCAGTTCCTATCGTTCCTACGAGCAGTACTTC.

The rearrangement uses TRBV5-1 and TRBJ2-7, with 10 positions matching TRBD2. Germline CDR1 SGHRS, CDR2 YFSETQ. With 6 bases clipped from V and 2 bases from J, the junction kept 2 bases outside the gene matches. The CDR3 length is 13 residues. For the CDR3, the DNA is TGCGCCAGCATCAGCGGGAGGGCCTACGAGCAGTACTTC. Protein sequence: CASISGRAYEQYF.

This clonotype was detected a few times. V and J are TRBV12-3 or TRBV12-4 and TRBJ2-3; D is tentatively TRBD1 or TRBD2 (5 bases each). The V gene lost 5 bases and the J gene lost 6 bases, with 18 bases spanning the gap. The CDR3 totals 15 residues. The CDR3 DNA reads TGTGCCAGCAGTCCCTCCGGGGCTAGCAAGGATACGCAGTATTTT. Its protein product is CASSPSGASKDTQYF.

The chain joins TRBV3-1 to TRBJ1-2, with TRBD1 identical over 8 bases. Unmatched junction bases numbered 7, after V lost 0 bases and J lost 7 bases. Germline V gene lookup returns CDR1 LGHDT and CDR2 YNNKEL (reference sequence). The CDR3 extends over 15 amino acids. DNA of the CDR3: TGTGCCAGCAGCCAAGATCCGGGGACAGGATCTGGCTACACCTTC. Its translation: CASSQDPGTGSGYTF.

This clonotype was observed a handful of times. This chain connects TRBV9 to TRBJ2-7; D possibly corresponds to TRBD1 (6 bases). This CDR3 has 15 amino acids. Per germline, CDR1 SGDLS and CDR2 YYNGEE. The V end was cut by 0 bases, the J end by 4 bases, with 14 bases between. The CDR3 DNA sequence: TGTGCCAGCAGCGTAGAGGCAGGGGACGGATACGAGCAGTACTTC. This codes for CASSVEAGDGYEQYF.

This clonotype has just a few counts. The chain uses TRBV2 and TRBJ2-7; 13 nucleotides align to TRBD2. This CDR3 comprises 15 residues. Germline V gene sequence: CDR1 SNHLY, CDR2 FYNNEI. Trimming cost V 7 bases and J 2 bases; bases outside gene matches: 5. The CDR3 DNA is TGTGCCAGCAATCCAACTAGCGGGAGGGCCTACGAGCAGTACTTC. Its translation: CASNPTSGRAYEQYF. The full variable domain, in which reference TRBV2 and TRBJ2-7 provide the parts outside the CDR3, is EPEVTQTPSHQVTQMGQEVILRCVPISNHLYFYWYRQILGQKVEFLVSFYNNEISEKSEIFDDQFSVERPDGSNFTLKIRSTKLEDSAMYFCASNPTSGRAYEQYFGPGTRLTVT.

The chain recombines TRBV11-1 with TRBJ2-5, with TRBD2 matching 9 bases. The junction had 24 bases not matched to a gene; V was cut back by 5 bases and J by 11 bases. The germline V gene has CDR1 SGHAT and CDR2 FQDESV (reference sequence). The CDR3 covers 18 residues. The CDR3 loop reads CASSNMGPSGTEYNEQYF. The CDR3 bases are TGTGCCAGCAGCAATATGGGCCCTAGCGGGACTGAATACAATGAGCAGTACTTC.

As concerns this clonotype: The junction shows a germline mismatch at one end, possibly a read error. The rearrangement uses TRBV6-1 and TRBJ2-7, with D perhaps being TRBD1 or TRBD2 (5 bases each). Germline assignment: CDR1 MNHNS and CDR2 SASEGT. The length of the CDR3 is 13 residues. The CDR3 protein is CVSSDYGANEQYF. The CDR3 coding sequence is TGTGTCAGCAGTGATTACGGGGCAAACGAGCAGTACTTC.

There are a few counts of this clonotype. The CDR3 DNA reads as TGTGCCAGCAGCGCCGACGGACGTGAAGCTTTCTTT. Protein sequence: CASSADGREAFF. V and J are TRBV9 and TRBJ1-1; D is unresolved. V lost 3 bases, J lost 7 bases, and 10 bases lay in between. The CDR3 length is 12 residues. CDR1 SGDLS and CDR2 YYNGEE come from the germline V gene.